What follows are 28 T cell receptor beta chains derived from one specimen sequenced in a study of T cells expressing NK-cell markers. TCRdb reanalyzed the 5' RACE reads and collapses them to one entry per CDR3 protein, without DNA. The data show 400,000 to 500,000 distinct CDR3 sequences, and the top ten clones hold about 7.3%. The sample comprised blood T cells: a sorted CD56 or NKG2C T cell subset, CD4+ or CD8+ T cells, or bulk PBMC T cells (not recorded which). The origin of the receptors is a woman between 18 and 70 years old in good health.

The chain has TRBV27 and TRBJ1-5. There are 14 residues in the CDR3. The V gene's germline CDR1 is MNHEY and CDR2 SMNVEV (reference sequence). The CDR3 spells CASSPDGSNQPQHF.

This sequence joins TRBV4-3 and TRBJ2-3; absent DNA, TCRdb's TRBD2 call cannot be checked. Germline-derived CDR1 and CDR2 are LGHNA and YSLEER. CDR3 size: 16 residues. CDR3 in amino acids: CASSQDQSSGGDTQYF.

This chain joins TRBV20-1 and TRBJ2-1; TCRdb's assignment of TRBD1 cannot be checked, as there is no DNA. This CDR3 spans 15 amino acids. Germline V gene lookup returns CDR1 DFQATT and CDR2 SNEGSKA (reference sequence). Here the CDR3 reads CSARDRQGSYNEQFF.

This chain joins TRBV7-2 and TRBJ2-1; lacking DNA, the TRBD2 call made by TCRdb goes unchecked. The CDR3 spans 17 residues. Germline lookup yields CDR1 SGHTA and CDR2 FQGNSA. CDR3 region: CASSLAPGTSETNEQFF.

The chain is built from TRBV4-2 and TRBJ2-3; the TCRdb call, TRBD2, lacks DNA for checking. CDR1 and CDR2 (germline): LGHNA, YNFKEQ. The CDR3 is made up of 20 amino acids. The chain's CDR3 is CASSQVGWGRALSSTDTQYF.

CDR3 region: CASSYPQGWDTEAFF. The chain has TRBV6-2 or TRBV6-3 and TRBJ1-1; TCRdb designates TRBD1, a call that cannot be tested without DNA. This CDR3 has 15 amino acids. Germline assignment: CDR1 MNHEY and CDR2 SVGEGT.

The chain links TRBV5-1 to TRBJ2-1; lacking DNA, the TRBD1 call made by TCRdb goes unchecked. The CDR3 contains 13 residues. Germline CDR1 SGHRS, CDR2 YFSETQ. The CDR3 region is CASRETGYDEQFF.

V and J are TRBV6-1 and TRBJ1-1; TCRdb designates TRBD1, a call that cannot be tested without DNA. Germline-derived CDR1 and CDR2 are MNHNS and SASEGT. The CDR3 loop spans 15 amino acids. CDR3 amino acids: CASSESPGGITEAFF.

The V and J genes are TRBV20-1 and TRBJ2-7; the D call from TCRdb, TRBD1, cannot be confirmed without DNA. Germline CDR1 reads DFQATT; CDR2 reads SNEGSKA (reference sequence). The CDR3 is 13 residues long. The CDR3 sequence: CSAPLGGSYEQYF.

The rearrangement uses TRBV29-1 and TRBJ1-4; checking the TCRdb D call of TRBD1 is not possible without DNA. Germline CDR1 is SQVTM and CDR2 is ANQGSEA. CDR3 length: 13 residues. The CDR3 loop reads CSVEVQGADKLFF. Supplemented by reference TRBV29-1 and TRBJ1-4, the full variable domain reads SAVISQKPSRDICQRGTSLTIQCQVDSQVTMMFWYRQQPGQSLTLIATANQGSEATYESGFVIDKFPISRPNLTFSTLTVSNMSPEDSSIYLCSVEVQGADKLFFGSGTQLSVL.

The genes are TRBV7-2 and TRBJ2-1; checking the TCRdb D call of TRBD1 is not possible without DNA. The CDR3 length is 15 residues. Germline-derived CDR1 and CDR2 are SGHTA and FQGNSA. CDR3 sequence reads: CASSSWGGPNNEQFF.

The CDR3 here is CASTSTSGRASDTQYF. The V gene is TRBV12-3 or TRBV12-4, the J gene TRBJ2-3; no DNA is available, so the TRBD2 call from TCRdb remains unchecked. This CDR3 is 16 amino acids long.

The rearrangement joins TRBV4-2 to TRBJ1-1; the D gene TCRdb calls, TRBD1, cannot be checked with no DNA. The germline V gene encodes CDR1 LGHNA and CDR2 YNFKEQ. The CDR3 extends over 18 amino acids. The CDR3 region is CASSPIGGGQGKNTEAFF.

The V gene is TRBV3-1, the J gene TRBJ1-1. CDR1 and CDR2 from the germline V gene are LGHDT and YNNKEL (reference sequence). This CDR3 has 14 residues. The CDR3 loop reads CASSQSGQNTEAFF.

The genes are TRBV27 and TRBJ2-5; TCRdb selects TRBD2, and the lack of DNA leaves this call unchecked. The germline gives CDR1 MNHEY, CDR2 SMNVEV (reference sequence). This CDR3 contains 16 residues. The CDR3 sequence: CASSLASGRWEETQYF.

This sequence joins TRBV15 and TRBJ2-7; as DNA is missing, the TRBD1 call by TCRdb cannot be tested. Germline assignment: CDR1 LNHNV and CDR2 YYDKDF (reference sequence). The CDR3 totals 11 residues. The CDR3 region is CATGGEYEQYF.

The chain recombines TRBV28 with TRBJ2-7; TCRdb gives TRBD1 as the D gene, but with no DNA this cannot be confirmed. Germline-derived CDR1 and CDR2 are MDHEN and SYDVKM. This CDR3 is built from 14 residues. The CDR3 spells CASSRRTGEHEQYF.

The CDR3 spells CSARDRSEEQFF. This chain uses TRBV20-1 with TRBJ2-1. Per the germline V gene, CDR1 is DFQATT and CDR2 is SNEGSKA (reference sequence). The CDR3 covers 12 residues.

The rearrangement joins TRBV19 to TRBJ2-3. The CDR3 is 15 residues long. Looked up from germline, CDR1 is LNHDA and CDR2 is SQIVND (reference sequence). CDR3: CASSIAPTSTDTQYF. The whole variable domain, remainder taken from reference TRBV19 and TRBJ2-3, is DGGITQSPKYLFRKEGQNVTLSCEQNLNHDAMYWYRQDPGQGLRLIYYSQIVNDFQKGDIAEGYSVSREKKESFPLTVTSAQKNPTAFYLCASSIAPTSTDTQYFGPGTRLTVL.

This chain joins TRBV2 and TRBJ1-2. This CDR3 is built from 13 residues. Per the germline V gene, CDR1 is SNHLY and CDR2 is FYNNEI. The CDR3 here is CASNPAGNYGYTF.

This chain uses TRBV4-3 with TRBJ2-2; no DNA is available, so the TRBD2 call from TCRdb remains unchecked. The CDR3 loop spans 15 amino acids. In germline, CDR1 is LGHNA, CDR2 YSLEER. This chain's CDR3 is CASSPEGWGSGELFF.

The V call is TRBV5-1, the J call TRBJ1-6; the D call from TCRdb, TRBD1, cannot be confirmed without DNA. CDR3 size: 16 residues. The germline V gene encodes CDR1 SGHRS and CDR2 YFSETQ. CDR3 protein: CASSSNPRQANSPLHF.

V is TRBV20-1 and J is TRBJ2-3; TCRdb's assignment of TRBD1 cannot be checked, as there is no DNA. Looked up from germline, CDR1 is DFQATT and CDR2 is SNEGSKA (reference sequence). The CDR3 is made up of 15 amino acids. The CDR3 region is CSARTGGASTDTQYF.

V usage is TRBV25-1 and J usage is TRBJ1-5. Looked up from germline, CDR1 is MGHDK and CDR2 is SYGVNS. The CDR3 spans 13 residues. CDR3 sequence: CASSADRNQPQHF.

The V gene is TRBV20-1, the J gene TRBJ1-3. From germline, CDR1 is DFQATT and CDR2 SNEGSKA (reference sequence). This CDR3 comprises 14 residues. CDR3 sequence reads: CSAVSRRSGNTIYF.

This rearrangement joins TRBV27 to TRBJ1-2; TCRdb's assignment of TRBD1 cannot be checked, as there is no DNA. This CDR3 region has 17 residues. Germline V gene lookup returns CDR1 MNHEY and CDR2 SMNVEV (reference sequence). CDR3 protein: CASSYRDRGKAKHGYTF.

V gene TRBV19 combines with J gene TRBJ2-3; TCRdb indicates TRBD1, and absent DNA this call remains unverified. Looked up from germline, CDR1 is LNHDA and CDR2 is SQIVND (reference sequence). This CDR3 has 14 amino acids. The chain's CDR3 is CASSIGRVEDTQYF.

The chain uses TRBV20-1 and TRBJ1-1. Germline V CDR1 and CDR2: DFQATT, SNEGSKA (reference sequence). CDR3 length: 11 amino acids. The CDR3 here is CSATRTAEASF.